These T cell receptor beta chains were read from a single sample in a study of human T cells and chemical hapten exposure. TCRdb re-derived calls from the RACE reads in MiXCR, one entry per CDR3 protein. The table records under 200,000 distinct CDR3 sequences, 13% to 15% of them present only once. Sequenced here: whole blood, sampled in connection with sensitization to the hapten diphenylcyclopropenone (DPC). These receptors all stem from a woman aged 25 to 39 with alopecia areata. Some clones in this sample may be carry-over from other donors' samples. CDR3s include the opening cysteine and the closing phenylalanine or tryptophan.

j_call,v_call,cdr3_length,cdr3_aa
TRBJ1-1,TRBV6-1,14,CASSSLGGNTEAFF
TRBJ2-7,TRBV6-1,13,CASNTGQGYEQYF
TRBJ1-1,TRBV6-5,14,CASRGTGVGTEAFF
TRBJ2-1,TRBV28,17,CASSVPSGTIVYNEQFF
TRBJ2-1,TRBV11-3,13,CASSLISNNEQFF
TRBJ1-1,TRBV19,14,CASTLTGLNTEAFF
TRBJ2-3,TRBV11-2,15,CASSTTPGETDTQYF
TRBJ1-2,TRBV12-3/TRBV12-4,13,CASSSPPNYGYTF
TRBJ2-2,TRBV7-8,15,CASSRTGGYTGELFF
TRBJ2-1,TRBV7-2,14,CASSLVGVFNEQFF
TRBJ2-5,TRBV7-9,18,CASSPGRLAGGYQETQYF
TRBJ2-1,TRBV11-1,16,CASSLSMTGYRDEQFF
TRBJ2-5,TRBV7-2,14,CASSLQVSQETQYF
TRBJ1-5,TRBV6-5,15,CASRNSGGFGQPQHF
TRBJ2-2,TRBV7-3,13,CASSPQGAGELFF
TRBJ1-6,TRBV6-5,16,CASSYGVMAYNSPLHF
TRBJ2-4,TRBV7-6,19,CASSLDIAGGRQAKNIQYF
TRBJ2-5,TRBV12-3/TRBV12-4,14,CASSLPDTQETQYF
TRBJ1-5,TRBV6-4,15,CASSPGANSNQPQHF
TRBJ1-5,TRBV10-3,13,CAISMSENQPQHF
TRBJ1-1,TRBV27,14,CASSPQGRHTEAFF
TRBJ1-4,TRBV29-1,12,CSVGSRNEKLFF
TRBJ1-2,TRBV12-3/TRBV12-4,15,CASSGSGSSNYGYTF
TRBJ2-5,TRBV18,15,CASSPQGYPGETQYF
TRBJ2-3,TRBV4-3,16,CASSPSRTPDTDTQYF
TRBJ1-2,TRBV7-3,15,CASSLTGQGTYGYTF
TRBJ2-1,TRBV15,15,CATSRSELPYNEQFF
TRBJ1-1,TRBV4-1,15,CASSQDRGANTEAFF
TRBJ1-5,TRBV5-1,16,CASSLVVLTRNQPQHF
TRBJ2-3,TRBV11-2,14,CASSLLGIPDTQYF
TRBJ1-1,TRBV4-1,16,CASSQEPPGVNTEAFF
TRBJ2-1,TRBV7-2,12,CASSPGYNEQFF
TRBJ2-7,TRBV9,15,CASSVESGGSAEQYF
TRBJ1-1,TRBV28,19,CASSLTTGTGFNPNTEAFF
TRBJ2-7,TRBV28,12,CASSPDGYEQYF
TRBJ2-4,TRBV4-1,17,CASSQDLERLAKNIQYF
TRBJ2-3,TRBV4-3,17,CASSQARASGSTDTQYF
TRBJ2-1,TRBV2,13,CASSTGSGGEQFF
TRBJ1-5,TRBV27,15,CASSLRGPSNQPQHF
TRBJ2-2,TRBV2,14,CASLKTSNTGELFF
TRBJ1-5,TRBV28,15,CASSLSPTMGQPQHF
TRBJ2-2,TRBV28,13,CASSFRGAGELFF